This is a list of T cell receptor beta chains from one sample in a study of CD8+ T cells in alopecia areata. Sequencing was performed with immunoSEQ multiplex PCR; in TCRdb, only in-frame clones are kept and a portion is missing. The sample lists 180,000 or so clones, around 64% occurring once. The sample consisted of CD8+ T cells sorted from blood, taken at week 0. The receptors were sampled from a human donor with alopecia areata. Each CDR3 is given with its conserved first and last residue. Fields, in order: D gene, clone size, V gene, J gene, CDR3 DNA, CDR3 protein. D genes are given only for firm matches. Expanded clones get a size class; other rows say once, few or many, or leave the size out.

>TRBD1|NA|TRBV2|TRBJ1-5
TGTGCCAGCAGTGAAAACGGAGACAGGGTGAGCCAGCCCCAGCATTTT
CASSENGDRVSQPQHF
>TRBD2|NA|TRBV2|TRBJ2-3
TGTGCCAGCAGCCGGACTAGCGGGACAGATACGCAGTATTTT
CASSRTSGTDTQYF
>TRBD1|NA|TRBV30|TRBJ1-1
TGTGCCTGGACTAGCTCCAGGGGGCGGACTGAAGCTTTCTTT
CAWTSSRGRTEAFF
>NA|NA|TRBV27|TRBJ2-2
TGTGCCAGCACCTCCGGGGAGTTTAACACCGGGGAGCTGTTTTTT
CASTSGEFNTGELFF
>TRBD1|NA|TRBV5-1|TRBJ1-2
TGCGCCAGCAGCACCGGACAGGGTAATGGCTACACCTTC
CASSTGQGNGYTF
>NA|NA|TRBV6-1|TRBJ2-2
TGTGCCAGTTCCCCGGGGGTCGGGGAGCTGTTTTTT
CASSPGVGELFF
>TRBD1|NA|TRBV29-1|TRBJ1-2
TGCAGCGTCCCAGGGGGCTGGTATGGCTACACCTTC
CSVPGGWYGYTF
>NA|NA|TRBV20-1|TRBJ2-1
TGCAGTGCTAAGTTGGATGAGCAGTTCTTC
CSAKLDEQFF
>NA|NA|TRBV20-1|TRBJ2-7
TGCAGTGCTCGAGACAACTACGAGCAGTACTTC
CSARDNYEQYF
>NA|NA|TRBV5-6|TRBJ2-7
TGTGCCAGCAGCTCCAGCACCTACGAGCAGTACTTC
CASSSSTYEQYF
>NA|NA|TRBV5-6|TRBJ1-5
TGTGCCAGCAGATCCGGACAGAGTAATCAGCCCCAGCATTTT
CASRSGQSNQPQHF
>NA|few|TRBV15|TRBJ1-5
TGTGCCACCCAAACAGGGAACAATCAGCCCCAGCATTTT
CATQTGNNQPQHF
>NA|few|TRBV4-1|TRBJ2-1
TGCGCCAGCAGCCTGGACCGGTATGAGCAGTTCTTC
CASSLDRYEQFF
>TRBD1|few|TRBV5-1|TRBJ1-5
TGCGCCAGCAGCCTGGGACAGAGCAATCAGCCCCAGCATTTT
CASSLGQSNQPQHF
>NA|NA|TRBV30|TRBJ2-7
TGTGCCTGGCAGGGGTACACCTACGAGCAGTACTTC
CAWQGYTYEQYF
>NA|NA|TRBV29-1|TRBJ2-2
TGCAGCGTTGAACCCGGGAGCGCGAACACCGGGGAGCTGTTTTTT
CSVEPGSANTGELFF
>NA|NA|TRBV12-5|TRBJ1-2
TGTGCTAGTGGTTTGCACAGTTACTATGGCTACACCTTC
CASGLHSYYGYTF
>NA|NA|TRBV7-8|TRBJ1-4
TGTGCCAGCAGCGAATCCTCCCAGGAAAAACTGTTTTTT
CASSESSQEKLFF
>NA|once|TRBV2|TRBJ2-6
TGTGCCAGCGGAGAAAGCTCTGGGGCCAACGTCCTGACTTTC
CASGESSGANVLTF
>NA|NA|TRBV27|TRBJ1-6
TGTGCCAGCAGTTTATTCCGGACAGATTCACCCCTCCACTTT
CASSLFRTDSPLHF
>NA|NA|TRBV11-2|TRBJ2-3
TGTGCCAGCAGCTTATCGGGGGTACGGGTAGATACGCAGTATTTT
CASSLSGVRVDTQYF
>TRBD2|NA|TRBV13|TRBJ2-3
TGTGCCAGCAGCTTAGAGGGCGGGGGAACCACAGATACGCAGTATTTT
CASSLEGGGTTDTQYF
>TRBD2|NA|TRBV4-2|TRBJ2-3
TGTGCCAGCAGCCAAGTTAGCGGGGGAAACTCGGATACGCAGTATTTT
CASSQVSGGNSDTQYF
>NA|NA|TRBV5-5|TRBJ2-2
TGTGCCAGCAGCTTGATGTGGACCGGGGAGCTGTTTTTT
CASSLMWTGELFF
>TRBD2|NA|TRBV6-6|TRBJ2-5
TGTGCCAGCAGGTGGACTAGCGGGGGGCCAGGGGAGACCCAGTACTTC
CASRWTSGGPGETQYF
>NA|NA|TRBV13|TRBJ1-2
TGTGCCAGCAGCGCCTATGGCTACACCTTC
CASSAYGYTF
>NA|NA|TRBV5-4|TRBJ1-1
TGTGCCAGCAGCCCAGGTGAGGTGAGAGACACTGAAGCTTTCTTT
CASSPGEVRDTEAFF
>NA|once|TRBV30|TRBJ1-2
TGTGCCTGGAGTCAAGGGGAAATGGCCTATGGCTACACCTTC
CAWSQGEMAYGYTF
>NA|NA|TRBV6-5|TRBJ2-1
TGTGCCAGCAGTTACGGGCAGGGGATGAACAATGAGCAGTTCTTC
CASSYGQGMNNEQFF